One sample yielded the 17 T cell receptor beta chains listed below, sequenced in a study of T cell changes during pregnancy in multiple sclerosis. Profiled with immunoSEQ multiplex PCR; TCRdb holds only in-frame clones, not every one. The sample yields around 71,000 clones, just over 90% seen once. Source: peripheral blood, taken in the third trimester of pregnancy. The source is a female donor with multiple sclerosis, enrolled in a pregnancy study.

Notes on this clone: One junction end does not reproduce the germline sequence, and a read error may be involved. V and J are TRBV7-7 and TRBJ2-3; 11 nucleotides match TRBD2. The CDR3 extends over 15 amino acids. The germline V gene encodes CDR1 SSHAT and CDR2 FNYEAQ (reference sequence). CDR3 sequence (DNA): TGTGCTAGCAGCTTAGCGGGAGGGCCTACTGATACGCAGTATTTT. Translated: CASSLAGGPTDTQYF.

In its sample, this clone was seen once. V usage is TRBV5-6 and J usage is TRBJ1-3; unclear D gene. The CDR3 is made up of 15 amino acids. Germline lookup yields CDR1 SGHDT and CDR2 YYEEEE. V lost 0 bases to trimming and J lost 0 bases, with 7 bases between them. CDR3 region: CASSLGAFSGNTIYF. The CDR3 nucleotides read TGTGCCAGCAGCTTGGGAGCTTTCTCTGGAAACACCATATATTTT.

The V and J genes are TRBV19 and TRBJ2-2, with TRBD2 identical over 10 bases. V shed 5 bases and J 7 bases; nucleotides not matched to a gene: 7. The CDR3 has 15 residues. Germline V gene sequence: CDR1 LNHDA, CDR2 SQIVND (reference sequence). CDR3 residues: CASSSAGGPGGELFF. The DNA for the CDR3 is TGTGCCAGTAGTTCAGCGGGAGGGCCGGGCGGGGAGCTGTTTTTT.

The chain joins TRBV2 to TRBJ2-7, with 14 bases matching TRBD2. This CDR3 is 17 amino acids long. The J segment lost 3 bases and the V segment lost 6 bases, leaving 10 bases of the junction unmatched. Germline V gene sequence: CDR1 SNHLY, CDR2 FYNNEI. The CDR3, as DNA: TGTGCCAGCAGCCGGAGCGGGACTAGCGGGAGTATCTACGAGCAGTACTTC. It encodes CASSRSGTSGSIYEQYF.

This rearrangement joins TRBV18 to TRBJ2-3; 8 bases are shared with TRBD2. The germline V gene encodes CDR1 KGHSH and CDR2 LQKENI. V dropped 6 bases and J dropped 2; count of bases not matched to a gene: 19. The CDR3 contains 19 residues. CDR3 DNA: TGTGCCAGCTCCCCTTCCATTCTAGCGGGCCTTAAACTCACAGATACGCAGTATTTT. Protein: CASSPSILAGLKLTDTQYF.

This chain connects TRBV4-2 to TRBJ2-7, with 11 bases matching TRBD2. The J segment lost 3 bases and the V segment lost 0 bases, leaving 10 bases of the junction unmatched. Germline values: CDR1 LGHNA, CDR2 YNFKEQ. The CDR3 extends over 18 amino acids. DNA for the CDR3: TGTGCCAGCAGCCAAGAGCAGTGGGGGACTAGCGGCAACTACGAGCAGTACTTC. The encoded protein is CASSQEQWGTSGNYEQYF.

The J gene is TRBJ2-1, the V gene TRBV7-3; 7 bases line up with TRBD2. CDR1 is SGHTA, CDR2 FQGTGA, per germline. The CDR3 is made up of 14 amino acids. Germline trimming cut 2 bases from V and 15 bases from J; bases unmatched to any gene: 13. CDR3 in amino acids: CASSLQSDVGGMFF. In DNA, the CDR3 is TGTGCCAGCAGCTTACAGTCCGACGTGGGGGGGATGTTCTTC.

This clone has just one count. This chain joins TRBV5-4 and TRBJ2-1; a possible D gene is TRBD1 (6 bases). Trimming pared 3 bases from V and 2 bases from J, leaving 12 bases between. This CDR3 region has 15 residues. Germline-derived CDR1 and CDR2 are SGHNT and YYREEE (reference sequence). CDR3 in amino acids: CASSSGTYTYNEQFF. The CDR3 bases are TGTGCCAGCAGCTCGGGGACATACACCTACAATGAGCAGTTCTTC.

This sequence joins TRBV19 and TRBJ1-5; D ambiguous. The length of the CDR3 is 14 residues. The germline V gene has CDR1 LNHDA and CDR2 SQIVND (reference sequence). Trimming took off 3 bases at V and 1 base at J, with 7 bases between the two ends. The CDR3 spells CASSIPVSNQPQHF. DNA of the CDR3: TGTGCCAGTAGTATTCCCGTGAGCAATCAGCCCCAGCATTTT. The variable domain in full, completed from reference TRBV19 and TRBJ1-5, reads DGGITQSPKYLFRKEGQNVTLSCEQNLNHDAMYWYRQDPGQGLRLIYYSQIVNDFQKGDIAEGYSVSREKKESFPLTVTSAQKNPTAFYLCASSIPVSNQPQHFGDGTRLSIL.

The chain links TRBV5-4 to TRBJ2-5, with D tentatively TRBD1 (5 bases). CDR3 length equals 14 residues. CDR1 SGHNT and CDR2 YYREEE come from the germline V gene (reference sequence). With 0 bases removed from V and 0 bases from J, the gap between germline ends came to 6 bases. Here the CDR3 reads CASSLDRHQETQYF. CDR3 nucleotides: TGTGCCAGCAGCTTGGACAGGCACCAAGAGACCCAGTACTTC.

The chain combines TRBV5-4 with TRBJ1-1; D is unclear. Germline V lookup: CDR1 SGHNT, CDR2 YYREEE (reference sequence). This CDR3 is 16 amino acids long. Trimming removed 0 bases at V and 1 base at J, with 13 bases between. The CDR3 is CASSLDLKAGNTEAFF. The CDR3 DNA reads as TGTGCCAGCAGCTTGGATCTTAAGGCAGGGAACACTGAAGCTTTCTTT. Full variable domain (remainder filled in from reference TRBV5-4 and TRBJ1-1): ETGVTQSPTHLIKTRGQQVTLRCSSQSGHNTVSWYQQALGQGPQFIFQYYREEENGRGNFPPRFSGLQFPNYSSELNVNALELDDSALYLCASSLDLKAGNTEAFFGQGTRLTVV.

V gene TRBV19 combines with J gene TRBJ1-1; D uncertain. The V end lost 6 bases, the J end lost 3 bases, and 14 bases lay between the germline ends. This CDR3 is built from 14 residues. Germline V lookup: CDR1 LNHDA, CDR2 SQIVND (reference sequence). In DNA, the CDR3 is TGTGCCAGTAGCCCCGGGGAGGAAGACACTGAAGCTTTCTTT. It yields the protein CASSPGEEDTEAFF.

The chain has TRBV28 and TRBJ2-7; 7 bases map to TRBD1. Germline lookup yields CDR1 MDHEN and CDR2 SYDVKM. V trimming: 7 bases; J trimming: 2 bases; junction bases outside the gene matches: 5. This CDR3 contains 13 residues. Written as DNA, the CDR3 is TGTGCCAGCATGTCAGGGGGTACCTACGAGCAGTACTTC. Protein product: CASMSGGTYEQYF.

The genes are TRBV2 and TRBJ2-5, with D unclear. This CDR3 region has 14 residues. The ends were cut back, 0 bases at V and 5 bases at J, with 10 bases in the middle. Germline V gene sequence: CDR1 SNHLY, CDR2 FYNNEI. The DNA of the CDR3 is TGTGCCAGCAGTGAAGCGTACCTCAGGGAGACCCAGTACTTC. This gives the protein CASSEAYLRETQYF.

This clone was seen a handful of times. The chain joins TRBV29-1 to TRBJ1-2; the D gene is possibly TRBD1 (5 bases). This CDR3 has 13 residues. Trimming took off 1 base at V and 8 bases at J, with 14 bases between the two ends. The germline V gene has CDR1 SQVTM and CDR2 ANQGSEA. The CDR3 loop reads CSVEGAGFGGYTF. CDR3 in DNA: TGCAGCGTTGAAGGGGCAGGGTTTGGGGGCTACACCTTC.

The rearrangement joins TRBV5-4 to TRBJ1-4, with D perhaps TRBD1 (5 bases). The germline CDR1 and CDR2 sequences are SGHNT and YYREEE (reference sequence). Trimming took 2 bases from V and 7 from J, leaving 18 bases between them. This CDR3 is 16 amino acids long. The CDR3 loop is CASSFDQGGTSEKLFF. The CDR3 DNA sequence: TGTGCCAGCAGCTTTGATCAGGGAGGGACGAGTGAAAAACTGTTTTTT.

A single count supports this clone. In DNA form, the CDR3 reads TGTGCCAGCTCACGTCACAGTCCGTTTTACGAGCAGTACTTC. This gives the protein CASSRHSPFYEQYF. The rearrangement uses TRBV18 and TRBJ2-7; D remains ambiguous. Trimming removed 4 bases from V and 4 bases from J, with 14 bases in between. The CDR3 has 14 amino acids. The germline V gene encodes CDR1 KGHSH and CDR2 LQKENI.